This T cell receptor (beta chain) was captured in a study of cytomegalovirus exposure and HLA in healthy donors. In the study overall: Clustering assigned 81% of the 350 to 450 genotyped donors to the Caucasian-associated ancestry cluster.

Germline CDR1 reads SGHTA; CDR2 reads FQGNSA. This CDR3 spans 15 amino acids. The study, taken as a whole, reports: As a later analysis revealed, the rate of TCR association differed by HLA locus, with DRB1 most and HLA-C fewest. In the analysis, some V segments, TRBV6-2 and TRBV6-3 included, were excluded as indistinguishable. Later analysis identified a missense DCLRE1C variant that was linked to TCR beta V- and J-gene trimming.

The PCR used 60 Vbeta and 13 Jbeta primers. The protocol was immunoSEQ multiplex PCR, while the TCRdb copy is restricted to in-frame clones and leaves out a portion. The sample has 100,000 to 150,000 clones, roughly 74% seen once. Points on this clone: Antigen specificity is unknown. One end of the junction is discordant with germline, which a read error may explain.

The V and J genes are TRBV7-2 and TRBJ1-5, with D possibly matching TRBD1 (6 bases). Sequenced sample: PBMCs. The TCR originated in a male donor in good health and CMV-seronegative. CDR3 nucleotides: TGTGCCAGCAGCACACAGGGAAATAGCCATCAGCCCCAGCATTTT. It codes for CASSTQGNSHQPQHF.